Following are 17 T cell receptor beta chains from one sample sequenced in a study of cytomegalovirus exposure and HLA in healthy donors. 60 Vbeta and 13 Jbeta primers were used in PCR. The repertoire was sequenced with immunoSEQ multiplex PCR; TCRdb's copy has only in-frame clones and lacks some. This table holds about 140,000 clones, roughly 73% found once. The specimen was PBMCs. These receptors were obtained from a female donor in good health and CMV-seronegative.

This clone appeared once. The junction does not match germline at one end; this may be a read error. The rearrangement joins TRBV7-8 to TRBJ2-7; 10 nucleotides align to TRBD1. Germline V gene sequence: CDR1 SGHVS, CDR2 FQNEAQ. The CDR3 spans 15 residues. The CDR3 region is CASSLGTGGDYGQYF. In DNA, the CDR3 is TGTGCCAGCAGCTTAGGGACAGGGGGGGACTACGGGCAGTACTTC.

The gene calls are TRBV6-9 and TRBJ1-6; TRBD1 aligns across 7 bases. Germline-derived CDR1 and CDR2 are MNHGY and SVAAGI. The CDR3 consists of 17 residues. V lost 0 bases to trimming and J lost 7 bases; unmatched junction nucleotides: 9. CDR3 nucleotide sequence: TGTGCCAGCAGTTATTCTGTCGGGGACAGAGAAAATTCACCCCTCCACTTT. Its protein product is CASSYSVGDRENSPLHF.

This clone was picked up a small number of times. This chain connects TRBV5-3 to TRBJ1-2; tentatively, D is TRBD1 (6 bases). TRBV5-3 has ORF status, its function being uncertain. V was pared by 3 bases and J by 0 bases, with 18 bases between. The CDR3 consists of 17 residues. The CDR3 protein is CARSSGVDRGANYGYTF. Written as DNA, the CDR3 is TGTGCCAGAAGCTCTGGAGTGGACAGAGGAGCTAACTATGGCTACACCTTC.

This chain links TRBV5-8 with TRBJ2-3; TRBD1 matches 9 bases. Germline V gene sequence: CDR1 SGHTS, CDR2 YDEGEE. This CDR3 region has 17 residues. The junction had 7 bases not matched to a gene; V was cut back by 0 bases and J by 2 bases. CDR3 nucleotide sequence: TGTGCCAGCAGCTTGGGTGGGACAGGGCGCCACACAGATACGCAGTATTTT. This sequence encodes CASSLGGTGRHTDTQYF.

In its sample, this clone was seen a few times. The chain is built from TRBV6-5 and TRBJ2-5; the D is unclear. Per the germline V gene, CDR1 is MNHEY and CDR2 is SVGAGI. The CDR3 loop spans 13 amino acids. Trimming cost V 5 bases and J 5 bases, with 12 bases left between them. CDR3 nucleotides: TGTGCCAGCAGTGCGGAACTGCGGGAGACCCAGTACTTC. Translated, it gives CASSAELRETQYF.

The chain joins TRBV9 to TRBJ1-1; 10 bases map to TRBD1. CDR1 and CDR2 (germline): SGDLS, YYNGEE. This CDR3 has 15 residues. Unmatched junction bases numbered 9, after V lost 4 bases and J lost 6 bases. This CDR3 is CASSPDGDRGAEAFF. In nucleotides, the CDR3 is TGTGCCAGCAGCCCAGATGGGGACAGGGGTGCTGAAGCTTTCTTT.

The genes are TRBV27 and TRBJ2-3; possible D gene TRBD2, 5 bases. Germline V gives CDR1 MNHEY, CDR2 SMNVEV (reference sequence). The CDR3 covers 14 residues. The V and J ends lost 6 bases and 8 bases respectively, with 18 bases between them. CDR3 coding DNA: TGTGCCAGCAGGGCCTGGACTGGACTGGGTACGCAGTATTTT. It translates to CASRAWTGLGTQYF.

The chain links TRBV7-8 to TRBJ2-5; D may be TRBD2 (7 bases). The J call is uncertain, as TRBJ2-7 better fits the DNA end. Germline CDR1 reads SGHVS; CDR2 reads FQNEAQ. CDR3 length: 14 residues. CDR3 residues: CASSLRGGPYEQYF. CDR3 DNA sequence: TGTGCCAGCAGCTTAAGGGGGGGGCCCTACGAGCAGTACTTC.

This chain connects TRBV18 to TRBJ1-2; D not resolved. This CDR3 has 16 residues. V was clipped by 3 bases and J by 2 bases, with 16 bases between them. The germline CDR1 and CDR2 sequences are KGHSH and LQKENI. The CDR3 is CASSPDWEGTNYGYTF. The CDR3 DNA is TGTGCCAGCTCACCGGATTGGGAGGGCACCAACTATGGCTACACCTTC.

The chain is built from TRBV7-9 and TRBJ2-3; 12 bases fit TRBD2. Looked up from germline, CDR1 is SEHNR and CDR2 is FQNEAQ (reference sequence). Trimming took 1 base from V and 6 from J; bases not matched to a gene: 2. CDR3 length: 15 residues. CDR3 DNA sequence: TGTGCCAGCAGCTTAGTGACTAGCGGGAGTGATACGCAGTATTTT. This encodes CASSLVTSGSDTQYF.

This chain joins TRBV27 and TRBJ2-1, with 7 bases aligning to TRBD2. Germline assignment: CDR1 MNHEY and CDR2 SMNVEV (reference sequence). This CDR3 contains 15 residues. V shed 6 bases, J shed 4 bases, and the junction held 9 bases outside the gene matches. The CDR3: CASSQTPAGYNEQFF. In nucleotides, the CDR3 is TGTGCCAGCAGCCAAACTCCAGCGGGATACAATGAGCAGTTCTTC.

The rearrangement uses TRBV7-9 and TRBJ1-4; D is ambiguous. CDR1 is SEHNR, CDR2 FQNEAQ, per germline (reference sequence). Trimming took off 7 bases at V and 6 bases at J, with 15 bases between the two ends. CDR3 length equals 14 residues. In DNA form, the CDR3 reads TGTGCCAGCACCTCCCGGGAGTCTTATGAAAAACTGTTTTTT. Residues: CASTSRESYEKLFF.

This clone was found once. CDR3 bases: TGTGCTAGTGGTTTTCTTACAACACCAGATGCCGCCTTGAATGAAAAACTGTTTTTT. Its translation: CASGFLTTPDAALNEKLFF. The chain uses TRBV12-5 and TRBJ1-4, with D unresolved. Trimming left V 3 bases short and J 5 bases short, with 25 bases between. Per the germline V gene, CDR1 is LGHNT and CDR2 is FRNRAP. The CDR3 sequence is 19 residues long.

V usage is TRBV7-9 and J usage is TRBJ2-1, with TRBD1 matching over 10 bases. V gave up 4 bases and J gave up 6 bases; unmatched junction bases: 12. Germline assignment: CDR1 SEHNR and CDR2 FQNEAQ (reference sequence). The CDR3 has 17 residues. In DNA form, the CDR3 reads TGTGCCAGCAGCTCTAGAGGGACAGGGGTCCCCACCAATGAGCAGTTCTTC. It translates to CASSSRGTGVPTNEQFF.

This clone was observed a handful of times. The chain couples TRBV11-3 to TRBJ2-5; 7 bases align to TRBD2. Germline assignment: CDR1 SGHNT and CDR2 YENEEA. V shed 3 bases and J 5 bases; nucleotides not matched to a gene: 9. The CDR3 covers 15 residues. In DNA, the CDR3 is TGTGCCAGCAGCTTGAATCTAGCGGTGGGGGAGACCCAGTACTTC. Translated, it gives CASSLNLAVGETQYF.

The J gene is TRBJ1-6, the V gene TRBV7-2, with D possibly being TRBD1 (6 bases). The CDR3 covers 16 residues. In germline, CDR1 is SGHTA, CDR2 FQGNSA. V was shortened by 1 base and J by 7 bases, with 14 bases between the two germline ends. The CDR3 DNA reads TGTGCCAGCAGCTTAGTTGGGGGGGCAGAGAATTCACCCCTCCACTTT. Protein sequence: CASSLVGGAENSPLHF.

The V and J genes are TRBV14 and TRBJ2-2, with 7 nucleotides matching TRBD2. Germline V lookup: CDR1 SGHDN, CDR2 FVKESK. The CDR3 has 17 residues. After removal of 4 bases from V and 7 bases from J, the junction contained 15 bases not matched to a gene. The DNA for the CDR3 is TGTGCCAGCAGCCGAATTACCGGGACTACATGGGTCGGGGAGCTGTTTTTT. This sequence encodes CASSRITGTTWVGELFF.